Presented here are 22 T cell receptor beta chains from one specimen sequenced in a study of Graves' ophthalmopathy and Graves' hyperthyroidism (dated by TCRdb to about 2018). Sequenced on an Illumina HiSeq 2000. For repertoire sequencing, TCR beta CDR3 regions were amplified from RNA transcripts. HTBI primers and the Qiagen OneStep RT-PCR kit were used in a first-round RT-PCR, which was followed by a second-round multiplex PCR, size selection and purification. Starting from the raw public reads, TCRdb applied fastp trimming at Q25, assembled clones with MiXCR and retained in-frame beta chains. Rows with one shared CDR3 protein collapse into an entry with the most common genes and DNA. The sample table contains around 1.1 million distinct CDR3 sequences; only one count was recorded for around a third of them. The top ten clonotypes cover around 10% of the sample. Sequencing was carried out using peripheral blood or thyroid tissue (not recorded which). The receptors were gathered from an adult man with Graves' hyperthyroidism.

Ten or more counts support this clonotype. The chain joins TRBV12-3 or TRBV12-4 to TRBJ1-5; D is possibly TRBD1 (5 bases). This CDR3 comprises 14 residues. Trimming removed 3 bases at V and 7 bases at J, with 13 bases between. CDR3 sequence: CASSFWDGGQPQHF. The CDR3 bases are TGTGCCAGCAGTTTTTGGGACGGGGGACAGCCCCAGCATTTT.

At least ten counts were recorded for this clonotype. The gene calls are TRBV25-1 and TRBJ1-2; TRBD1 aligns across 7 bases. J gave up 6 bases and V 3 bases, and 4 bases lay outside the gene matches. This CDR3 has 13 amino acids. Germline CDR1 reads MGHDK; CDR2 reads SYGVNS. The CDR3: CASSDDRAHGYTF. The DNA of the CDR3 is TGTGCCAGCAGTGATGACAGGGCCCATGGCTACACCTTC.

This clonotype was detected ten times or more. The V gene is TRBV12-3 or TRBV12-4, the J gene TRBJ1-5; D ambiguous. This CDR3 contains 14 residues. The V end lost 4 bases, the J end lost 2 bases, and 9 bases lay between the germline ends. The CDR3 DNA reads TGTGCCAGCAGTTCCCCGGGCGGCAATCAGCCCCAGCATTTT. Its translation: CASSSPGGNQPQHF.

Points on this clonotype: A much bigger clone sits one base away, suggesting this may be a read error. The conserved phenylalanine or tryptophan normally closing the CDR3 is absent here, so this likely arose from a read error. The rearrangement uses TRBV9 and TRBJ2-5; 10 bases fit TRBD2. With 0 bases clipped from V and 5 bases from J, the junction kept 4 bases outside the gene matches. The CDR3 runs to 15 residues. Germline lookup yields CDR1 SGDLS and CDR2 YYNGEE. CDR3: CASSVGAGGTETQYV. The CDR3 DNA reads as TGTGCCAGCAGCGTAGGAGCGGGAGGGACGGAGACCCAGTACGTC.

This chain uses TRBV25-1 with TRBJ1-6, with TRBD1 matching over 8 bases. The CDR3 consists of 14 residues. V trimming: 5 bases; J trimming: 8 bases; junction bases outside the gene matches: 5. Germline values: CDR1 MGHDK, CDR2 SYGVNS. CDR3 nucleotides: TGTGCCAGCAGTATCCAGGGGGCTTATTCACCCCTCCACTTT. Amino acids: CASSIQGAYSPLHF.

The table lists this clonotype with a few counts. The rearrangement joins TRBV30 to TRBJ1-1; 10 nucleotides line up with TRBD1. The ends lost 8 bases at V and 6 bases at J; junction bases unmatched: 9. Germline V gene sequence: CDR1 GTSNPN, CDR2 SVGIG (reference sequence). This CDR3 has 13 residues. CDR3 sequence: CAGETGGLAEAFF. DNA of the CDR3: TGTGCCGGAGAGACAGGGGGCCTGGCTGAAGCTTTCTTT. Full variable domain (remainder filled in from reference TRBV30 and TRBJ1-1): SQTIHQWPATLVQPVGSPLSLECTVEGTSNPNLYWYRQAAGRGLQLLFYSVGIGQISSEVPQNLSASRPQDRQFILSSKKLLLSDSGFYLCAGETGGLAEAFFGQGTRLTVV.

The chain employs TRBV7-3 and TRBJ1-1, with a weak D call TRBD1 (5 bases). This CDR3 is 14 amino acids long. The V and J ends lost 5 bases and 7 bases respectively, with 17 bases between them. Germline loops: CDR1 SGHTA, CDR2 FQGTGA. CDR3 amino acids: CASSTSGGIGEAFF. The CDR3 DNA is TGTGCCAGCAGCACCTCCGGGGGTATTGGTGAAGCTTTCTTT. The variable domain in full, with the rest retrieved from reference TRBV7-3 and TRBJ1-1, is GAGVSQTPSNKVTEKGKYVELRCDPISGHTALYWYRQSLGQGPEFLIYFQGTGAADDSGLPNDRFFAVRPEGSVSTLKIQRTERGDSAVYLCASSTSGGIGEAFFGQGTRLTVV.

With regard to this clonotype: A read error may be the cause here, since a much bigger clone is one base away. The chain has TRBV7-7 and TRBJ2-5; D not certain. Germline loops: CDR1 SSHAT, CDR2 FNYEAQ (reference sequence). The CDR3 sequence is 13 residues long. CDR3 in amino acids: CASSTRLQEIQYF. The DNA of the CDR3 is TGTGCCAGCAGCACCCGGCTCCAAGAGATCCAGTACTTC.

Regarding this clonotype: The junction and the germline gene differ at one end; a read error may be behind it. The rearrangement links TRBV25-1 to TRBJ1-2; a weak D match, TRBD1 (5 bases). The CDR3 totals 13 residues. Germline assignment: CDR1 MGHDK and CDR2 SYGVNS. The CDR3 protein is CATDRDGYYDYTF. The CDR3 region has the DNA TGTGCCACCGACCGGGACGGATACTATGACTACACCTTC.

The rearrangement joins TRBV11-2 to TRBJ1-4, with unresolved D. Germline lookup yields CDR1 SGHAT and CDR2 FQNNGV. Trimming pared 2 bases from V and 3 bases from J, leaving 16 bases between. The CDR3 sequence is 17 residues long. The CDR3 is CASSLPTSGRANEKLFF. CDR3 in DNA: TGTGCCAGCAGCTTACCCACTAGCGGGAGGGCTAATGAAAAACTGTTTTTT.

This clonotype was counted many times. J is TRBJ2-5 and V is TRBV4-1; D gene ambiguous. Trimming stripped 0 bases from V and 1 base from J, with 6 bases between. Germline V CDR1 and CDR2: MGHRA, YSYEKL. This CDR3 is 14 amino acids long. In DNA, the CDR3 is TGCGCCAGCAGCCAAGAGGGCTTCCAAGAGACCCAGTACTTC. As protein: CASSQEGFQETQYF.

This clonotype appeared many times. The gene calls are TRBV7-2 and TRBJ2-7; TRBD2 matches at 11 bases. CDR3 size: 17 residues. Per germline, CDR1 SGHTA and CDR2 FQGNSA. V lost 4 bases, J lost 0 bases, and 8 bases stayed unmatched. The CDR3 sequence: CASSSRTSGLTSYEQYF. CDR3 bases: TGTGCCAGCAGCTCACGGACTAGCGGGCTAACCTCCTACGAGCAGTACTTC.

This clonotype was counted many times. DNA of the CDR3: TGTGCCAGCAGTGAACTAGCGGGGAACACCGGGGAGCTGTTTTTT. Translation: CASSELAGNTGELFF. V gene TRBV6-1 combines with J gene TRBJ2-2; 8 bases are shared with TRBD2. CDR1 is MNHNS, CDR2 SASEGT, per germline. The ends lost 2 bases at V and 1 base at J; junction bases unmatched: 0. The CDR3 extends over 15 amino acids.

This clonotype was observed a handful of times. J is TRBJ1-1 and V is TRBV10-3, with TRBD1 identical over 9 bases. Per germline, CDR1 ENHRY and CDR2 SYGVKD. With 5 bases clipped from V and 14 bases from J, the junction kept 12 bases outside the gene matches. The length of the CDR3 is 13 residues. CDR3 in amino acids: CAISLAGTGWSFF. CDR3 in DNA: TGTGCCATCAGTCTCGCCGGGACAGGGTGGTCATTCTTT.

Only a few counts were recorded for this clonotype. The genes are TRBV9 and TRBJ2-2; D unclear. Trimming left V 1 base short and J 1 base short, with 5 bases between. Germline CDR1 and CDR2: SGDLS and YYNGEE. The CDR3 contains 14 residues. The CDR3 bases are TGTGCCAGCAGCGTATGGGGGAACACCGGGGAGCTGTTTTTT. It translates to CASSVWGNTGELFF.

This clonotype was recorded only once. This chain connects TRBV28 to TRBJ2-7; D gene uncertain. CDR1 MDHEN and CDR2 SYDVKM come from the germline V gene. The CDR3 covers 13 residues. Trimming removed 2 bases from V and 11 bases from J, with 16 bases in between. The CDR3 DNA sequence: TGTGCCAGCAGTTTAGTAACTTCCCGAGAGAAGTACTTC. Amino acids: CASSLVTSREKYF.

There are many counts of this clonotype. The rearrangement links TRBV20-1 to TRBJ2-7, with 11 bases identical to TRBD2. The V segment lost 6 bases and the J segment 7 bases; nucleotides outside the gene matches: 11. CDR1 is DFQATT and CDR2 is SNEGSKA in the germline V gene (reference sequence). The CDR3 extends over 14 amino acids. The CDR3 DNA follows: TGCAGTGCAACCGGGACTAGCGGCTTTAGGGAGCAGTACTTC. Its translation is CSATGTSGFREQYF.

The J gene is TRBJ1-5, the V gene TRBV12-3 or TRBV12-4; weak D call: TRBD1 (5 bases). Deletions cut 5 bases from V and 7 bases from J, with 12 bases between. This CDR3 is 13 amino acids long. CDR3 protein: CASSRGEGQPQHF. The CDR3 bases are TGTGCCAGCAGTCGGGGCGAGGGGCAGCCCCAGCATTTT.

The chain employs TRBV25-1 and TRBJ2-2; 10 bases map to TRBD2. In germline, CDR1 is MGHDK, CDR2 SYGVNS. The V gene end was trimmed by 8 bases and the J gene end by 4 bases; junction bases not matched to a gene: 7. The CDR3 spans 15 residues. CDR3 protein: CASAVVAGGTGELFF. CDR3 sequence (DNA): TGTGCCAGCGCTGTAGTAGCGGGAGGCACCGGGGAGCTGTTTTTT.

In nucleotides, the CDR3 is TGCGCCAGCAGCCAAGATAGGACAGCGAAAGAGACCCAGTACTTC. Protein sequence: CASSQDRTAKETQYF. The rearrangement links TRBV4-3 to TRBJ2-5, with D possibly being TRBD1 (6 bases). The V end lost 0 bases, the J end lost 3 bases, and 11 bases lay between the germline ends. In germline, CDR1 is LGHNA, CDR2 YSLEER. The CDR3 is made up of 15 amino acids.

Regarding this clonotype: The junction differs from germline at one of its ends, possibly a read error. This chain links TRBV7-9 with TRBJ1-2; no reliable D call. CDR3 size: 13 residues. Germline V gene lookup returns CDR1 SEHNR and CDR2 FQNEAQ (reference sequence). The CDR3 DNA reads as TGTGCCAGCAGCGACCAGCTTAACCATGGCTACACCTTC. Its translation is CASSDQLNHGYTF.

The chain joins TRBV7-9 to TRBJ2-5; D is perhaps TRBD2 (6 bases). Trimming left V 5 bases short and J 5 bases short, with 18 bases between. This CDR3 is built from 15 residues. Germline CDR1 is SEHNR and CDR2 is FQNEAQ (reference sequence). The DNA for the CDR3 is TGTGCCAGCAGCCCCGGGACTGGGATGTATGAGACCCAGTACTTC. Protein product: CASSPGTGMYETQYF.